The clone carrying this T cell receptor (beta chain) was observed a single time. These data originate in a study of blood T cell repertoires in COVID-19. On the study more broadly: Sites across the United States, Italy and Spain contributed samples from acute and convalescent COVID-19. From T cells, B-cell-depleted T cells, or PBMCs came the material, which was cDNA or gDNA.

V dropped 6 bases and J dropped 4; count of bases not matched to a gene: 4. Germline lookup yields CDR1 MNHEY and CDR2 SVGAGI. This CDR3 has 13 residues. The authors' processing: Reference gene primer amplification in the assay estimated nucleated cell counts. TCRdb's table, derived via immunoSEQ multiplex PCR, lists solely in-frame clones and lacks some. The DNA was the basis for D and trimming; V, J and clone size are from that table. The repertoire has about 86,000 clones, roughly 88% of them found once; the top ten carry around 29%. This TCR was recovered from a woman over 75 with active or convalescent COVID-19. V gene TRBV6-5 combines with J gene TRBJ1-2, with 8 bases fitting TRBD1. Sequencing used peripheral blood. The chain's CDR3 is CASSRDRTYGYTF. The CDR3 DNA is TGTGCCAGCAGCCGGGACAGGACCTATGGCTACACCTTC.